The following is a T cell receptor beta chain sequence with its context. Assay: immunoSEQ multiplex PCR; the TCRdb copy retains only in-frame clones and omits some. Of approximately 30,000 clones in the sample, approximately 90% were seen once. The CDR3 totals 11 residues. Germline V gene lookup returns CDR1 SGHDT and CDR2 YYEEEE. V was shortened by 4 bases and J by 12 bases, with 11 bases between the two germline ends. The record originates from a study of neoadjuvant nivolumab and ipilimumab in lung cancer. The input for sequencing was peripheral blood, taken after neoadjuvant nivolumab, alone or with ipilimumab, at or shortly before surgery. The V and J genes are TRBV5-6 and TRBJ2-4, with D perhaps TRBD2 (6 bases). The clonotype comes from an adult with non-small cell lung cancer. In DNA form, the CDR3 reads TGTGCCAGCAGCGCCGGGGGTCCTCAGTACTTC. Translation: CASSAGGPQYF.